The clone carrying this TCR beta chain has only one observation. What it binds is not known. V was shortened by 0 bases and J by 0 bases, with 5 bases between the two germline ends. This CDR3 has 14 residues. The V gene's germline CDR1 is SEHNR and CDR2 FQNEAQ (reference sequence). The data were taken from a study of T cell responses to AZD1222 COVID-19 vaccine. Study conclusions and caveats: Clonal diversity may have been underestimated in mostly white British donors. CD4 TCRs linked to vaccination spanned spike, dominating at 160-218 and 743-854. In the spike-specific TCR repertoire, nearly half reportedly target unmutated variant regions. Among AZD1222 vaccinees, only six were seropositive at baseline.

Generated by immunoSEQ multiplex PCR, the TCRdb table keeps only in-frame clones and is missing some. The sample has 200,000 to 250,000 clones; about 94% are singletons. This TCR was recovered from an adult who received the MenACWY meningococcal vaccine as a control. The chain combines TRBV7-9 with TRBJ1-2; D unresolved. The source material was peripheral blood, sampled 28 days after the second dose of the MenACWY control vaccine. In DNA, the CDR3 is TGTGCCAGCAGCTTAGCGGTTACTAACTATGGCTACACCTTC. Amino acid sequence: CASSLAVTNYGYTF. Variable domain in full (rest from reference TRBV7-9 and TRBJ1-2): DTGVSQNPRHKITKRGQNVTFRCDPISEHNRLYWYRQTLGQGPEFLTYFQNEAQLEKSRLLSDRFSAERPKGSFSTLEIQRTEQGDSAMYLCASSLAVTNYGYTFGSGTRLTVV.